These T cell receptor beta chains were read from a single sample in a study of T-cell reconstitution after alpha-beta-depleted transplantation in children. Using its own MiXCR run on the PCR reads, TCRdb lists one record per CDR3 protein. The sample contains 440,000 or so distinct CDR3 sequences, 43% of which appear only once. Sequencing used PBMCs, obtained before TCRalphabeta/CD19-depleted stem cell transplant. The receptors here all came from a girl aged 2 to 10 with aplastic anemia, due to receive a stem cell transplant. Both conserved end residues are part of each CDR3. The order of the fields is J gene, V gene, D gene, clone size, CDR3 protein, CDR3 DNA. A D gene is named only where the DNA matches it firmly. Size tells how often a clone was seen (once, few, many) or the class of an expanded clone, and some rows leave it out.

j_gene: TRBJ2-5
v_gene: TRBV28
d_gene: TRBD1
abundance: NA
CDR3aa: CASSLWTGQETQYF
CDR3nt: TGTGCCAGCAGTTTATGGACAGGGCAAGAGACCCAGTACTTC

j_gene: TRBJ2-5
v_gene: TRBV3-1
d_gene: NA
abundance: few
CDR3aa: CASSEPGISETQYF
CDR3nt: TGTGCCAGCAGCGAACCCGGGATTTCAGAGACCCAGTACTTC

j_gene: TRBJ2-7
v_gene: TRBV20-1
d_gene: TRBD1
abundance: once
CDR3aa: CSANRDRAPYEQYF
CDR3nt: TGCAGTGCTAACCGGGACAGGGCTCCCTACGAGCAGTACTTC

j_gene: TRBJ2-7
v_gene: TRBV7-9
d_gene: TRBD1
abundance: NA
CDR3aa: CASTPGQGLYEQYF
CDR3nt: TGTGCCAGCACCCCGGGACAGGGCCTCTACGAGCAGTACTTC

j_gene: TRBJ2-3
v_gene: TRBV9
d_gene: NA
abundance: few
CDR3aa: CASSVRQRLTDTQYF
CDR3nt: TGTGCCAGCAGCGTACGCCAGCGACTCACAGATACGCAGTATTTT

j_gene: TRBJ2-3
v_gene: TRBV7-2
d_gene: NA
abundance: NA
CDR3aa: CASSPKTATDTQYF
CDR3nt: TGTGCCAGCAGCCCTAAGACAGCCACAGATACGCAGTATTTT

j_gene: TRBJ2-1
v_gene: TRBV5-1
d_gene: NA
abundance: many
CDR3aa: CASSALHTGFGSYNEQFF
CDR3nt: TGCGCCAGCAGCGCACTCCATACAGGTTTTGGCTCCTACAATGAGCAGTTCTTC

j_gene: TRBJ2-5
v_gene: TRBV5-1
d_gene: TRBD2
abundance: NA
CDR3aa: CASSASTSGLVVETQYF
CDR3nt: TGCGCCAGCAGCGCCTCGACTTCGGGACTAGTGGTGGAGACCCAGTACTTC

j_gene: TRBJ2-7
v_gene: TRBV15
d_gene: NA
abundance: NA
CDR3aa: CATREPYEQYF
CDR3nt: TGTGCCACCCGTGAGCCCTACGAGCAGTACTTC

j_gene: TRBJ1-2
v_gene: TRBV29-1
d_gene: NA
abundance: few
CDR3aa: CSATMTPGAGYTF
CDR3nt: TGCAGCGCCACAATGACACCCGGTGCTGGCTACACCTTC

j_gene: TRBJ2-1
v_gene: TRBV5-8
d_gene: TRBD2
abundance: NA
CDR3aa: CASSIPRLAGDEQFF
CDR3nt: TGTGCCAGCAGCATCCCCCGGCTAGCGGGAGATGAGCAGTTCTTC

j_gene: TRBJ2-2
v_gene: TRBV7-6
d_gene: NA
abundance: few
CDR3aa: CASSLGLIEAGELFF
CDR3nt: TGTGCCAGCAGCTTAGGGCTTATCGAGGCGGGGGAGCTGTTTTTT

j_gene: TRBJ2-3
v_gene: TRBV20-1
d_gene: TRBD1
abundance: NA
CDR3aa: CSARDRGRADTQYF
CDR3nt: TGCAGTGCTCGGGACAGGGGGCGAGCAGATACGCAGTATTTT

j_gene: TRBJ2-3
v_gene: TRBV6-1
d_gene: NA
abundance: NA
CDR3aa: CASRISTGTDTQYF
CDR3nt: TGTGCCAGCAGGATCTCAACTGGCACAGATACGCAGTATTTT

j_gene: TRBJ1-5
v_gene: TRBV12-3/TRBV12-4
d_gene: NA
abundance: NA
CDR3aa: CASSFSAANQPQHF
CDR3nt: TGTGCCAGCAGTTTTTCGGCAGCGAATCAGCCCCAGCATTTT

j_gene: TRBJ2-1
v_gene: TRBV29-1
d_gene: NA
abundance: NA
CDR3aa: CSEGRGQDEQFF
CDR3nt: TGCAGCGAGGGACGCGGTCAGGATGAGCAGTTCTTC

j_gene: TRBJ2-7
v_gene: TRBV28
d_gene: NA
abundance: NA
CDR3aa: CASSHLSDSSYEQYF
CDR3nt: TGTGCCAGCAGTCACCTAAGCGACAGCTCCTACGAGCAGTACTTC